This entry features one T cell receptor beta chain sequence. The antigen is unknown. This sample is part of a study of cytomegalovirus exposure and HLA in healthy donors. Study context: In a previous analysis, some 120 million unique TCR beta sequences were found from 150 million to 200 million T cells. Overall study results and limits: Sequences of the TCR beta chain were said to predict the HLA-A and HLA-B alleles of most subjects accurately. Reported performance of the classifier showed diagnosis of cytomegalovirus status with high specificity and sensitivity.

The PCR ran on 60 Vbeta and 13 Jbeta primers. Only in-frame clones appear in the TCRdb table, and some are missing; sequencing was by immunoSEQ multiplex PCR. The sample totals more than 45,000 clones. The CDR3 runs to 14 residues. Germline V gene lookup returns CDR1 MNHNY and CDR2 SVGAGI (reference sequence). The V gene end was trimmed by 10 bases and the J gene end by 4 bases; junction bases not matched to a gene: 11. This TCR derives from a woman aged 60-75 years in good health and CMV-seropositive. The genes are TRBV6-6 and TRBJ1-1, with 8 bases fitting TRBD1. The sequencing sample was made of PBMCs. This chain's CDR3 is CATNGRTGFTEAFF. The CDR3 DNA sequence: TGTGCCACCAACGGTCGGACAGGGTTCACTGAAGCTTTCTTT.